This T cell receptor (beta chain) emerged from a study of beta chain features in type 1 diabetes. Comments on this clone: Its antigen is unidentified.

Findings and caveats of the study: A moderate, significant TCRB CDR3 shortening appeared in type 1 diabetes across four CD4+ subsets. The naive, central memory and Treg TCRB repertoires looked more alike in patients than they did in healthy donors.

CDR1 is SGHDN and CDR2 is FVKESK in the germline V gene. The ends lost 4 bases at V and 4 bases at J; junction bases unmatched: 5. The CDR3 covers 14 residues. The whole isolated RNA underwent reverse transcription, so sequencing captured expressed TCRB transcripts. The average output of naive, central memory and regulatory T cell samples was about 3.57 million reads. TCRdb's table, derived via immunoSEQ multiplex PCR, lists solely in-frame clones and lacks some. This sample has about 300,000 clones, with approximately 12% found just once. Sequenced material: naive CD4+ T cells from blood. The rearrangement links TRBV14 to TRBJ2-7; TRBD1 aligns across 9 bases. The clonotype comes from a woman under 30 with type 1 diabetes. CDR3 residues: CASSPGQGRYEQYF. CDR3 sequence (DNA): TGTGCCAGCAGCCCCGGACAGGGGAGGTACGAGCAGTACTTC.